This T cell receptor (beta chain) was identified in a study of shared clonotypes between healthy human individuals. TCRdb's table, derived via immunoSEQ multiplex PCR, lists solely in-frame clones and lacks some. The table lists over 2 million clones, just under 95% of them singletons, with around 1.1% in the top ten. For this clone: The same CDR3 arises from other DNA sequences in this sample as well.

V lost 2 bases and J lost 4, with 5 bases in between. This CDR3 region has 13 residues. CDR1 is MNHEY and CDR2 is SVGAGI in the germline V gene. Naive CD8 cells, CD45RO-negative and positively selected for CCR7, excluded terminally differentiated effector memory CD45RA+ cells. Donors, healthy HIV-negative adults, lacked recent acute infections or vaccinations. This clonotype originated in a young man in good health. Input material: naive CD8+ T cells sorted from blood. The rearrangement links TRBV6-5 to TRBJ2-2; no clear D gene. The CDR3 sequence: CASSYEGTGELFF. CDR3 DNA sequence: TGTGCCAGCAGTTACGAAGGCACCGGGGAGCTGTTTTTT.